This T cell receptor beta chain was sequenced during a study of T cell changes during pregnancy in multiple sclerosis (dated by TCRdb to 2018 to 2020). Regarding the complete study: In women with multiple sclerosis, the researchers looked at how the T cell repertoire shifted as pregnancy progressed.

Library preparation used the immunoSEQ multiplex PCR assay. TCRdb obtained this table from immuneACCESS and retained in-frame rearrangements with V and J assigned. These tables miss some clones; where compared with another copy, unresolved V genes account for less than half of the shortfall, and the remainder is unexplained. In all, the sample holds roughly 39,000 clones, and just over 90% of those were seen once. The ten top clones hold over 0.45% of the sample. To note about this clone: Its binding antigen is unknown. No base quality information exists; no much larger clone differs at one position.

CDR3 length: 14 amino acids, cysteine to phenylalanine. Only the CDR3 DNA is retained, 42 bases long and in frame from the first base. The germline V gene yields SNHLY for CDR1 and FYNNEI for CDR2. V is reduced by 3 bases and J by 4 bases, leaving a spacing of 10 bases between them. The source was CD4+ T cells from peripheral blood mononuclear cells, collected in the first trimester of pregnancy. The TCR was taken from a female donor in good health, enrolled as a control in a pregnancy study. The rearranged chain carries TRBV2 and TRBJ2-1, with the D gene uncertain. The CDR3 region has the sequence CASSDAEIYNEQFF. At the DNA level, the sequence is TGTGCCAGCAGTGACGCAGAAATTTACAATGAGCAGTTCTTC.